A single sample gave rise to the 28 T cell receptor beta chains below, sequenced in a study of T cell responses to AZD1222 COVID-19 vaccine. The data were produced by immunoSEQ multiplex PCR, yet TCRdb's version contains in-frame clones alone and is incomplete. The sample shows approximately 110,000 clones, just over 85% of them seen only once. The source was peripheral blood, collected on day 0 of AZD1222 vaccination. The receptors were sampled from an adult in good health.

This rearrangement joins TRBV28 to TRBJ2-3, with a weak D call TRBD2 (6 bases). In germline, CDR1 is MDHEN, CDR2 SYDVKM. CDR3 size: 16 residues. With 8 bases removed from V and 4 bases from J, the gap between germline ends came to 22 bases. The CDR3 DNA sequence: TGTGCCAGCCCCCCCCCAAGCGCGGGAAAGGCAGATACGCAGTATTTT. Residues: CASPPPSAGKADTQYF. Together with reference TRBV28 and TRBJ2-3, the CDR3 gives the full variable domain: DVKVTQSSRYLVKRTGEKVFLECVQDMDHENMFWYRQDPGLGLRLIYFSYDVKMKEKGDIPEGYSVSREKKERFSLILESASTNQTSMYLCASPPPSAGKADTQYFGPGTRLTVL.

This clone occurred once. The V gene is TRBV3-1 (or the pseudogene TRBV3-2), the J gene TRBJ1-1, with TRBD1 as a possible D gene (6 bases). Germline CDR1 and CDR2: LGHDT and YNNKEL (reference sequence). The ends were cut back, 3 bases at V and 1 base at J, with 15 bases in the middle. The CDR3 totals 16 residues. CDR3 residues: CASSHVLGGTNTEAFF. The CDR3 DNA reads as TGTGCCAGCAGCCATGTACTAGGGGGAACGAACACTGAAGCTTTCTTT.

In this sample, this clone turned up once. The rearrangement uses TRBV5-1 and TRBJ2-6, with 7 nucleotides matching TRBD1. Per the germline V gene, CDR1 is SGHRS and CDR2 is YFSETQ. After removal of 5 bases from V and 2 bases from J, the junction contained 7 bases not matched to a gene. The CDR3 runs 16 residues. The CDR3, as DNA: TGCGCCAGCAGAGAACTCCAGGGGGCTGGGGCCAACGTCCTGACTTTC. Its translation is CASRELQGAGANVLTF.

The chain uses TRBV3-1 (or the pseudogene TRBV3-2) and TRBJ1-1, with D possibly matching TRBD1 (5 bases). The CDR3 has 15 residues. V was trimmed by 3 bases and J by 2 bases, leaving 13 bases between them. Germline V gene sequence: CDR1 LGHDT, CDR2 YNNKEL (reference sequence). CDR3 in amino acids: CASSHLSQGNTEAFF. The CDR3 DNA is TGTGCCAGCAGCCACCTAAGCCAGGGCAACACTGAAGCTTTCTTT.

The chain uses TRBV3-1 (or the pseudogene TRBV3-2) and TRBJ2-7; D may be TRBD2 (5 bases). V was pared by 4 bases and J by 0 bases, with 16 bases between. The CDR3 has 16 residues. Germline lookup yields CDR1 LGHDT and CDR2 YNNKEL (reference sequence). CDR3 in amino acids: CASSRSAGPRSYEQYF. DNA for the CDR3: TGTGCCAGCAGCCGAAGTGCGGGTCCCCGCTCCTACGAGCAGTACTTC.

The chain has TRBV19 and TRBJ2-1, with D possibly being TRBD2 (6 bases). This CDR3 is built from 15 residues. V lost 6 bases to trimming and J lost 6 bases, with 18 bases between them. The germline CDR1 and CDR2 sequences are LNHDA and SQIVND (reference sequence). The chain's CDR3 is CASRAGTRDSNEQFF. In DNA, the CDR3 is TGTGCCAGTAGGGCGGGGACTCGGGATTCCAATGAGCAGTTCTTC.

The chain couples TRBV2 to TRBJ1-1; TRBD1 agrees at 7 bases. With V trimmed by 6 bases and J by 7 bases, 5 bases remained unmatched. The CDR3 loop spans 12 amino acids. The germline CDR1 and CDR2 sequences are SNHLY and FYNNEI. The CDR3 DNA sequence: TGTGCCAGCAGCGTCGGGACAGTTGAAGCTTTCTTT. Translating gives CASSVGTVEAFF.

This sequence joins TRBV29-1 and TRBJ2-7; 11 nucleotides align to TRBD1. CDR1 and CDR2 (germline): SQVTM, ANQGSEA. The CDR3 runs 13 residues. The V and J ends lost 7 bases and 6 bases, in that order; junction bases with no gene match: 8. The CDR3 DNA sequence: TGCAGCGCCGCGGGACAGGGGGTGTCCGAGCAGTACTTC. Protein sequence: CSAAGQGVSEQYF.

The chain couples TRBV2 to TRBJ1-2, with unresolved D. The V gene's germline CDR1 is SNHLY and CDR2 FYNNEI. The CDR3 loop spans 14 amino acids. V lost 1 base and J 4 bases, leaving 10 bases between the germline ends. CDR3 sequence: CASSEGSGPYGYTF. The CDR3 DNA reads TGTGCCAGCAGTGAAGGGTCAGGACCCTATGGCTACACCTTC.

There are a few counts of this clone. This chain links TRBV28 with TRBJ1-4, with no clear D. Germline V lookup: CDR1 MDHEN, CDR2 SYDVKM. Between the trimmed V and J ends, which lost 4 bases and 0 bases, there was a span of 9 bases. This CDR3 is built from 15 residues. The CDR3 loop is CASSYDTSTNEKLFF. CDR3 nucleotides: TGTGCCAGCAGTTACGACACCTCAACTAATGAAAAACTGTTTTTT.

V usage is TRBV6-5 and J usage is TRBJ1-5, with 9 bases that match TRBD1. This CDR3 has 14 residues. Germline V gene sequence: CDR1 MNHEY, CDR2 SVGAGI. J gave up 6 bases and V 7 bases, and 7 bases lay outside the gene matches. In DNA, the CDR3 is TGTGCCAGCATTACCACAGGGGGCCGTCAGCCCCAGCATTTT. Encoded protein: CASITTGGRQPQHF.

The count of this clone is one. The V gene is TRBV3-1 (or the pseudogene TRBV3-2), the J gene TRBJ2-7; D possibly corresponds to TRBD2 (7 bases). From germline, CDR1 is LGHDT and CDR2 YNNKEL (reference sequence). V lost 2 bases to trimming and J lost 4 bases, with 12 bases between them. This CDR3 has 14 amino acids. The CDR3 is CASSQRGAPYEQYF. In nucleotides, the CDR3 is TGTGCCAGCAGCCAACGGGGGGCTCCGTACGAGCAGTACTTC.

The chain has TRBV7-9 and TRBJ1-3; D call uncertain. The CDR3 is 15 amino acids. CDR1 and CDR2 (germline): SEHNR, FQNEAQ (reference sequence). Between the trimmed V and J ends, which lost 11 bases and 3 bases, there was a span of 20 bases. DNA of the CDR3: TGTGCCCCCGACAATAGTAACGGCTTTGGAAACACCATATATTTT. Its protein is CAPDNSNGFGNTIYF.

This chain links TRBV6-1 with TRBJ1-6; TRBD1 matches 10 bases. The ends lost 2 bases at V and 13 bases at J; junction bases unmatched: 8. Germline V gene lookup returns CDR1 MNHNS and CDR2 SASEGT. The CDR3 contains 15 residues. The CDR3 DNA reads TGTGCCAGCAGTGAACTCGGACAGGGGGTAGTTCCCCTCCACTTT. Translated, it gives CASSELGQGVVPLHF.

V gene TRBV4-1 combines with J gene TRBJ2-5; D gene ambiguous. The CDR3 spans 15 residues. The V end lost 5 bases, the J end lost 4 bases, and 17 bases lay between the germline ends. Germline V lookup: CDR1 MGHRA, CDR2 YSYEKL. CDR3 in amino acids: CASSARPGMSETQYF. The CDR3 region has the DNA TGCGCCAGCAGCGCCCGGCCAGGCATGTCAGAGACCCAGTACTTC.

The chain combines TRBV5-6 with TRBJ1-3; D ambiguous. The CDR3 loop spans 13 amino acids. Trimming left V 2 bases short and J 3 bases short, with 6 bases between. Germline V gives CDR1 SGHDT, CDR2 YYEEEE. The CDR3 DNA reads TGTGCCAGCAGCTTCCGGGGTGGAAACACCATATATTTT. Translating it yields CASSFRGGNTIYF. The full variable domain, rest sourced from reference TRBV5-6 and TRBJ1-3, is DAGVTQSPTHLIKTRGQQVTLRCSPKSGHDTVSWYQQALGQGPQFIFQYYEEEERQRGNFPDRFSGHQFPNYSSELNVNALLLGDSALYLCASSFRGGNTIYFGEGSWLTVV.

The genes are TRBV5-6 and TRBJ2-7; D unresolved. Trimming left V 1 base short and J 6 bases short, with 11 bases between. The CDR3 totals 13 residues. From germline, CDR1 is SGHDT and CDR2 YYEEEE. The CDR3 sequence is CASSLYFQREQYF. For the CDR3, the DNA is TGTGCCAGCAGCTTGTACTTTCAGCGCGAGCAGTACTTC. The complete variable domain, with remaining parts taken from reference TRBV5-6 and TRBJ2-7, reads DAGVTQSPTHLIKTRGQQVTLRCSPKSGHDTVSWYQQALGQGPQFIFQYYEEEERQRGNFPDRFSGHQFPNYSSELNVNALLLGDSALYLCASSLYFQREQYFGPGTRLTVT.

The V call is TRBV3-1 (or the pseudogene TRBV3-2), the J call TRBJ1-1, with D uncertain. CDR1 is LGHDT and CDR2 is YNNKEL in the germline V gene (reference sequence). The length of the CDR3 is 14 residues. Deletions cut 1 base from V and 0 bases from J, with 6 bases between. Written as DNA, the CDR3 is TGTGCCAGCAGCCAAGGACACTTGAACACTGAAGCTTTCTTT. Translated: CASSQGHLNTEAFF.

The chain links TRBV19 to TRBJ1-1, with D tentatively TRBD1 (5 bases). This CDR3 spans 14 amino acids. Germline CDR1 and CDR2: LNHDA and SQIVND (reference sequence). Trimming removed 5 bases at V and 10 bases at J, with 20 bases between. CDR3 region: CASSLDPGRRAAFF. The CDR3 DNA reads TGTGCCAGTAGTCTCGACCCGGGACGGCGGGCAGCTTTCTTT.

This chain links TRBV5-6 with TRBJ1-6; D remains ambiguous. This CDR3 region has 18 residues. V lost 0 bases, J lost 0 bases, and 13 bases lay in between. CDR1 and CDR2 from the germline V gene are SGHDT and YYEEEE. The CDR3 region has the DNA TGTGCCAGCAGCTTGGGAACTAGCCGGAGCTCCTATAATTCACCCCTCCACTTT. Residues: CASSLGTSRSSYNSPLHF. Full variable domain (rest looked up from reference TRBV5-6 and TRBJ1-6): DAGVTQSPTHLIKTRGQQVTLRCSPKSGHDTVSWYQQALGQGPQFIFQYYEEEERQRGNFPDRFSGHQFPNYSSELNVNALLLGDSALYLCASSLGTSRSSYNSPLHFGNGTRLTVT.

This chain uses TRBV11-2 with TRBJ2-5; 11 bases map to TRBD2. V was clipped by 5 bases and J by 0 bases; unmatched bases: 5. The germline CDR1 and CDR2 sequences are SGHAT and FQNNGV. The CDR3 sequence is 16 residues long. CDR3 loop: CASSTRLAGYQETQYF. The CDR3, as DNA: TGTGCCAGCAGCACCCGACTAGCGGGGTACCAAGAGACCCAGTACTTC.

The genes are TRBV28 and TRBJ2-3; TRBD2 matches 9 bases. The CDR3 covers 16 residues. The germline gives CDR1 MDHEN, CDR2 SYDVKM. With 5 bases clipped from V and 0 bases from J, the junction kept 6 bases outside the gene matches. CDR3 coding DNA: TGTGCCAGCAGTCCGCGGGGGGGCCCTAGCACAGATACGCAGTATTTT. This codes for CASSPRGGPSTDTQYF. The variable domain in full, with the rest retrieved from reference TRBV28 and TRBJ2-3, is DVKVTQSSRYLVKRTGEKVFLECVQDMDHENMFWYRQDPGLGLRLIYFSYDVKMKEKGDIPEGYSVSREKKERFSLILESASTNQTSMYLCASSPRGGPSTDTQYFGPGTRLTVL.

The chain is built from TRBV19 and TRBJ2-6; D gene ambiguous. Germline CDR1 reads LNHDA; CDR2 reads SQIVND (reference sequence). Trimming took 4 bases from V and 0 from J, leaving 10 bases between them. This CDR3 is built from 16 residues. CDR3 sequence: CASSSPGRSGANVLTF. Written as DNA, the CDR3 is TGTGCCAGTAGTAGCCCCGGTCGCTCTGGGGCCAACGTCCTGACTTTC. The full variable domain, rest sourced from reference TRBV19 and TRBJ2-6, is DGGITQSPKYLFRKEGQNVTLSCEQNLNHDAMYWYRQDPGQGLRLIYYSQIVNDFQKGDIAEGYSVSREKKESFPLTVTSAQKNPTAFYLCASSSPGRSGANVLTFGAGSRLTVL.

This sequence joins TRBV24-1 and TRBJ2-7; 9 nucleotides agree with TRBD2. With V trimmed by 4 bases and J by 3 bases, 12 bases remained unmatched. The CDR3 contains 17 residues. Per germline, CDR1 KGHDR and CDR2 SFDVKD. CDR3 sequence: CATSDPPTSGGVYEQYF. CDR3 bases: TGTGCCACCAGTGACCCACCGACTAGCGGAGGGGTCTACGAGCAGTACTTC.

This chain joins TRBV28 and TRBJ1-1; perhaps TRBD1 as D (6 bases). V lost 5 bases and J 0 bases, leaving 13 bases between the germline ends. The germline gives CDR1 MDHEN, CDR2 SYDVKM. The CDR3 runs 15 residues. CDR3 sequence (DNA): TGTGCCAGCAGTCCACCGAGGGGGATGAACACTGAAGCTTTCTTT. Residues: CASSPPRGMNTEAFF.

This clone was detected once. The rearrangement joins TRBV10-3 to TRBJ1-4; no firm D call. The CDR3 spans 13 residues. V lost 8 bases and J 7 bases, leaving 14 bases between the germline ends. Germline CDR1 is ENHRY and CDR2 is SYGVKD. CDR3: CAIGSREAEKLFF. CDR3 in DNA: TGTGCCATCGGGAGTCGGGAGGCTGAAAAACTGTTTTTT.

The rearrangement joins TRBV12-3 or TRBV12-4 to TRBJ2-1; 8 nucleotides agree with TRBD1. The V gene end was trimmed by 5 bases and the J gene end by 15 bases; junction bases not matched to a gene: 6. CDR3 length: 11 residues. Here the CDR3 reads CASSARGPRFF. In DNA form, the CDR3 reads TGTGCCAGCAGTGCCAGGGGGCCTCGGTTCTTC.

The chain recombines TRBV28 with TRBJ1-2, with TRBD1 matching 7 bases. CDR1 and CDR2 (germline): MDHEN, SYDVKM. Trimming cost V 10 bases and J 0 bases; bases outside gene matches: 5. This CDR3 is built from 13 residues. CDR3 coding DNA: TGTGCCACCCCAGGGGGGGCTAACTATGGCTACACCTTC. This codes for CATPGGANYGYTF.